The present entry profiles one T cell receptor beta chain with its context. What it binds is not known. A single heparinised draw of approximately 0.11 L on average was taken per donor. Naive, central memory, regulatory and stem cell-like memory cells within the CD4+ compartment were sorted using CD45RO/CCR7/CD25/CD127/CD95/CD27. Purity exceeding 98% was reached by all sorted populations. TCRB transcripts that were expressed got sequenced, as all of the isolated RNA had been reverse transcribed. The method was immunoSEQ multiplex PCR; TCRdb's version includes in-frame clones alone and lacks a portion of them. The sample lists under 350,000 clones; under 8.5% were seen once. V lost 6 bases, J lost 0 bases, and 20 bases lay in between. The CDR3 runs 17 residues. In germline, CDR1 is LNHDA, CDR2 SQIVND (reference sequence). The sample is drawn from a study of beta chain features in type 1 diabetes. Points from the study as a whole: Researchers cautioned that cDNA sequencing could over-represent cells with high TCR expression.

What was sequenced was central memory CD4+ T cells from blood. This chain joins TRBV19 and TRBJ1-2, with D possibly TRBD1 on 5 matching bases. The receptor was isolated from a woman between 18 and 29 years old in good health. As DNA, the CDR3 is TGTGCCAGTAGAAGACAGTCCCTGTCGTCTACTAACTATGGCTACACCTTC. Its protein product is CASRRQSLSSTNYGYTF.